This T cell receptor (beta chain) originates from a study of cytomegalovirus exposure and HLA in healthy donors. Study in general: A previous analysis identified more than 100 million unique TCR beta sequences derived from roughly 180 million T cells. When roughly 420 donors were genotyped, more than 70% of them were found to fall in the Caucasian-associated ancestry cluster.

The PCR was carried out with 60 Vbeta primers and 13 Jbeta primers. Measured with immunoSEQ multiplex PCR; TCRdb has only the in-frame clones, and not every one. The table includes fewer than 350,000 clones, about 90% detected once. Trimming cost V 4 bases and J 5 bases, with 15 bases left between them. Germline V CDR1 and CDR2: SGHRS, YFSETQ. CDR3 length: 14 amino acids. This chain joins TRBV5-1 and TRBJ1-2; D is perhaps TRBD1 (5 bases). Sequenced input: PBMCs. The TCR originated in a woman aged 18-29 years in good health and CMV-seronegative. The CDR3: CASSPGDLGYGYTF. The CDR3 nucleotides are TGCGCCAGCAGCCCGGGGGATCTAGGTTATGGCTACACCTTC.